This T cell receptor beta chain was observed in a study of molecular identifiers for immune sequencing clone quantification. TCRdb re-analysed the PCR reads in MiXCR, keeping a single row per CDR3 protein. The profile shows approximately 590,000 distinct CDR3 sequences, about 25% of them singletons. CDR1 GTSNPN and CDR2 SVGIG come from the germline V gene (reference sequence). With V trimmed by 5 bases and J by 7 bases, 5 bases remained unmatched. The CDR3 spans 13 residues. The chain combines TRBV30 with TRBJ1-4; 9 bases align to TRBD1. This clonotype was sampled from a human donor in good health. Some libraries in this study had Jurkat cell RNA spiked in. Sequencing used naive CD8+ T cells from blood, with Jurkat cell RNA spiked in. The sample's subset: FACS-sorted CD8+CD4-CCR7+CD45RA+ naive T cells. As DNA, the CDR3 is TGTGCCTGGTCGGGACAGGGATGTGAAAAACTGTTTTTT. Its protein is CAWSGQGCEKLFF. Drawing the rest from reference TRBV30 and TRBJ1-4, the complete variable domain is SQTIHQWPATLVQPVGSPLSLECTVEGTSNPNLYWYRQAAGRGLQLLFYSVGIGQISSEVPQNLSASRPQDRQFILSSKKLLLSDSGFYLCAWSGQGCEKLFFGSGTQLSVL.